The source of this T cell receptor beta chain is a study of T cells after posttransplantation cyclophosphamide. Germline values: CDR1 LGHNA, CDR2 YNFKEQ. The V and J ends lost 0 bases and 8 bases, in that order; junction bases with no gene match: 7. The CDR3 consists of 16 residues. Profiling relied on immunoSEQ multiplex PCR, and the TCRdb table lists in-frame clones only, not all of them. The top ten hold 2.8% of the sample, which has approximately 52,000 clones, about 86% seen once. In the case of this clone: Its target is unknown.

Findings and caveats of the study: Later post-transplant blood repertoires were often dominated by donor CD8+ memory clones. Skin or GI-infiltrating T cells shared few TRB sequences with blood. TRB clonality was highly associated with recipient CMV seropositivity and reactivation.

The clonotype was recovered from a man aged 30 to 45 with a blood cancer, CMV-positive, and with a related stem cell donor. V and J are TRBV4-2 and TRBJ2-2, with 9 bases aligning to TRBD2. The sequenced sample was PBMCs. For the CDR3, the DNA is TGTGCCAGCAGCCAAGATAAGGGACTAGCCGGAGGGGAGCTGTTTTTT. Encoded protein: CASSQDKGLAGGELFF.